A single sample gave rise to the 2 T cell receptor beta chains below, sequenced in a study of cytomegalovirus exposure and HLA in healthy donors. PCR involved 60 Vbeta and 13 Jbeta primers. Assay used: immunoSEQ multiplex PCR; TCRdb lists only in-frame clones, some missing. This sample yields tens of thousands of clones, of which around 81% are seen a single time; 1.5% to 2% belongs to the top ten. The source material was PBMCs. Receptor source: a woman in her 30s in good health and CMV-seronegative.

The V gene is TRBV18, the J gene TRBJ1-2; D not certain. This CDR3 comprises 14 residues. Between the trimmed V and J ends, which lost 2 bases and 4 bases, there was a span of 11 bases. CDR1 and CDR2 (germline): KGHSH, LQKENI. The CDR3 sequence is CASSPVGETYGYTF. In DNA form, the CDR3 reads TGTGCCAGCTCACCAGTTGGAGAAACCTATGGCTACACCTTC.

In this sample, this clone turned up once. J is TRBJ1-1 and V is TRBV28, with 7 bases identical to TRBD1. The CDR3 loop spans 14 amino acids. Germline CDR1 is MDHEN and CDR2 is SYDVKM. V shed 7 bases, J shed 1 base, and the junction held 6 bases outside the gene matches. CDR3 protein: CASTPDRENTEAFF. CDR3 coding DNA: TGTGCCAGCACCCCCGACAGGGAGAACACTGAAGCTTTCTTT.